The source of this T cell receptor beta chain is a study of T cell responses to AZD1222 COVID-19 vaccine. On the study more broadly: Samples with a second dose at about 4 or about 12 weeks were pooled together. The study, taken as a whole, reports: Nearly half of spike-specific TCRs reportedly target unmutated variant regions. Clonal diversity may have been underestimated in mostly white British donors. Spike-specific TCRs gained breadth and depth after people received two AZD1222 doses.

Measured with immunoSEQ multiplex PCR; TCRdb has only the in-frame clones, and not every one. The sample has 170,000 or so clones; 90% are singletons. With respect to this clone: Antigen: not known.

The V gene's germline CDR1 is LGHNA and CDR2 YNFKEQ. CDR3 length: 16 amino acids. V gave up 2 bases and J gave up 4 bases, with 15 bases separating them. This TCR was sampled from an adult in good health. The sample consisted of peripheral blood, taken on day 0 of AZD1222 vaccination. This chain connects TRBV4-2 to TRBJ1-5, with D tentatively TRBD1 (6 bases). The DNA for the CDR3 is TGTGCCAGCAGCCAAAATTTAGGGGGGGGGAATCAGCCCCAGCATTTT. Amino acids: CASSQNLGGGNQPQHF.